This TCR beta chain was recorded in a study of blood T cell repertoires in COVID-19 (TCRdb year 2020). With regard to the full study: Collaborator samples came from the United States, Italy and Spain and covered acute and convalescent phases of COVID-19. The prospective study material was composed of cDNA or gDNA derived from T cells, B-cell-depleted T cells, or PBMCs. The dataset comprised deeply sampled blood TCRbeta repertoires from subjects exposed to, actively infected with, or recovered from COVID-19. The repertoires were made available in a free public database intended to serve as a resource for research on the immune response to SARS-CoV-2. Samples came from the ongoing ImmuneRACE study (first 160 participants) plus 1,254 subjects from 6 global collaborators. The sample metadata nearly always contained a de-identified subject ID, COVID-19 status, age in years and sex. Where available, HLA class I and class II types were taken from metadata supplied by the sample provider and were not determined by assay-based typing. Overall study results and their limits: The quantity of clinical and demographic metadata differed by source and by participant and was supplied without curation.

Another Seattle source contributed samples from volunteer blood donors who had recovered from COVID-19. Each collaborating institution followed its own protocols to collect whole blood in K2EDTA tubes. For TCRbeta analysis, collaborators shipped samples as frozen whole blood, isolated PBMCs, or DNA extracted from either of those sample types. After removal of 3 bases from V and 2 bases from J, the junction retains 3 bases not matched to a gene. The cysteine opens and the phenylalanine closes a CDR3 of 14 amino acids. Just the 42-base CDR3 DNA is kept, in frame starting at base 1. CDR1 and CDR2 (SEHNR, FQNEAQ) derive from the germline V gene (reference sequence). Points on this clone: Which antigen it targets is not known. Qualities for individual bases were not recorded, and no much larger clone is one base off.

TCRbeta CDR3 regions were amplified from genomic DNA using the immunoSEQ Assay, a bias-controlled multiplex PCR. Under the source paper's analysis protocol: Within the assay, amplification of reference gene primers was used to estimate how many nucleated cells each sample contained. Sequence reads were collapsed and filtered to measure the absolute abundance of every unique TCRbeta CDR3 rearrangement. Productive Simpson clonality was computed per sample as the square root of Simpson's diversity index over productive rearrangements. This immuneACCESS table, as held by TCRdb, lists in-frame sequences with V and J called but not all clones. Of the missing ones, under half trace to an unresolved V gene in checked studies; the others have no known cause. V, J and clone size derive from that table, while D and trimming were established from the DNA sequence. The sample has about 250,000 clones on record, over 75% of them singletons. The ten largest clones capture around 2% of the sample.

The TCR was taken from a woman between 35 and 50 years old who had recovered from COVID-19. This sequence uses TRBV7-9 and TRBJ2-7; 8 of the junction bases match TRBD1. The specimen was peripheral blood. The CDR3 protein sequence reads: CASSLDRAPYEQYF. Read as DNA, the sequence is TGTGCCAGCAGCTTGGACAGGGCACCCTACGAGCAGTACTTC.